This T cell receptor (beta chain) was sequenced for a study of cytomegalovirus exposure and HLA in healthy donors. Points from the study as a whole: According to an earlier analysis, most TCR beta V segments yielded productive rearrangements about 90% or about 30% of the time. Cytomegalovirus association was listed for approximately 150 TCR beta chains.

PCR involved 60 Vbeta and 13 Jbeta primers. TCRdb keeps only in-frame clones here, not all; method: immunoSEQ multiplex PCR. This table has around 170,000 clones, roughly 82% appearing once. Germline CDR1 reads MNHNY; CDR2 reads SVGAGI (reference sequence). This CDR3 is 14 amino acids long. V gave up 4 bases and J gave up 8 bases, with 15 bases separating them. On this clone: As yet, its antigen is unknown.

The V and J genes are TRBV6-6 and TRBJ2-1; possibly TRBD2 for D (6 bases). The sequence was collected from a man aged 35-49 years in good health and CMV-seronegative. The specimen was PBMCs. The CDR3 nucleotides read TGTGCCAGCAGTTCGAGTGGGTGGGACTATGAGCAGTTCTTC. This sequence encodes CASSSSGWDYEQFF.